The source of this T cell receptor beta chain is a study of cytomegalovirus exposure and HLA in healthy donors. Assay used: immunoSEQ multiplex PCR; TCRdb lists only in-frame clones, some missing. This sample yields roughly 150,000 clones, of which around 90% are seen a single time; about 2.7% belongs to the top ten. The clonotype comes from a man aged 18 to 29 in good health and CMV-seronegative. The source material was PBMCs.

The chain's CDR3 is CASSEGVDEQYF. In DNA form, the CDR3 reads TGTGCCAGCTCCGAGGGGGTAGACGAGCAGTACTTC. The chain combines TRBV11-3 with TRBJ2-7, with D tentatively TRBD1 (6 bases). CDR3 length equals 12 residues. Germline V gene lookup returns CDR1 SGHNT and CDR2 YENEEA. Trimming stripped 8 bases from V and 5 bases from J, with 13 bases between. Full variable domain (outside the CDR3, taken from reference TRBV11-3 and TRBJ2-7): EAGVVQSPRYKIIEKKQPVAFWCNPISGHNTLYWYLQNLGQGPELLIRYENEEAVDDSQLPKDRFSAERLKGVDSTLKIQPAELGDSAVYLCASSEGVDEQYFGPGTRLTVT.